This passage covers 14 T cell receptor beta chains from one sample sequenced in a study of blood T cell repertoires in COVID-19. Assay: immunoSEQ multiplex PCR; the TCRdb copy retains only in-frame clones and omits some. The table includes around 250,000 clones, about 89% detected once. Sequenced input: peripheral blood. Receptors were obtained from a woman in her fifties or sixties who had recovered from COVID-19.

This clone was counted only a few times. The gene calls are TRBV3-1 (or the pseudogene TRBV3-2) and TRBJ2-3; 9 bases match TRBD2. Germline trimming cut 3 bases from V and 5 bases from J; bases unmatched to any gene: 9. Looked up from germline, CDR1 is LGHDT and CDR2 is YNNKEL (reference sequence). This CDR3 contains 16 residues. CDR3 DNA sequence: TGTGCCAGCAGCCAGTGGGGCGGGGGGGCCGGAGATACGCAGTATTTT. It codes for CASSQWGGGAGDTQYF.

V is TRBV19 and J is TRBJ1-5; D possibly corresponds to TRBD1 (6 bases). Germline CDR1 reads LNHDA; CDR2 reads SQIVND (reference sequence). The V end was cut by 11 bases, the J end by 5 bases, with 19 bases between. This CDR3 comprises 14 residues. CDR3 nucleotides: TGTGCCGTCTCAATGGGGGCAAACGATCAGCCCCAGCATTTT. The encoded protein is CAVSMGANDQPQHF.

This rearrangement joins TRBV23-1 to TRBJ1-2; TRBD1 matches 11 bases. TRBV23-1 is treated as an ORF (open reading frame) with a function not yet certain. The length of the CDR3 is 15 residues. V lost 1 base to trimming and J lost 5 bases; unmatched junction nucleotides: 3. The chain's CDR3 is CASSQWDRGSYGYTF. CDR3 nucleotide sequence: TGCGCCAGCAGTCAATGGGACAGGGGGAGTTATGGCTACACCTTC.

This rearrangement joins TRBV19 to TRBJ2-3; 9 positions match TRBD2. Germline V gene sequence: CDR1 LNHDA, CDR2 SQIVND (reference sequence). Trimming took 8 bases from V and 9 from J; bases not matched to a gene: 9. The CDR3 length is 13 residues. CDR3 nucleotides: TGTGCCAGTGGAGGCGGGGGGGCTGGCACGCAGTATTTT. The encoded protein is CASGGGGAGTQYF.

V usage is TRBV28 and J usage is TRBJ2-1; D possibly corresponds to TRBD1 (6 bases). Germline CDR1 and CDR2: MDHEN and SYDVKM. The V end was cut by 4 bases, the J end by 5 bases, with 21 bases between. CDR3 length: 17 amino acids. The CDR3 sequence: CASSSIKGDIGNNEQFF. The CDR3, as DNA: TGTGCCAGCAGTTCAATTAAGGGGGACATAGGAAACAATGAGCAGTTCTTC.

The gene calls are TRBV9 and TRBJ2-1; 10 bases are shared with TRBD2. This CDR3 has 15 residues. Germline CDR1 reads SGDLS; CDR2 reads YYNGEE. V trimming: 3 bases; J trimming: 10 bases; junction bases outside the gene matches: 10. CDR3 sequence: CASSGSGGVFREQFF. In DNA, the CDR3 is TGTGCCAGCAGCGGAAGCGGGGGGGTTTTTCGCGAGCAGTTCTTC.

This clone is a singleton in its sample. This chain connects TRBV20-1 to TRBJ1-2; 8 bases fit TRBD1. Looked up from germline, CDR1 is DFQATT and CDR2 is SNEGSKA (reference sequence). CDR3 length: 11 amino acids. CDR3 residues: CSQGADYGYTF. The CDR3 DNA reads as TGCAGCCAGGGGGCTGACTATGGCTACACCTTC.

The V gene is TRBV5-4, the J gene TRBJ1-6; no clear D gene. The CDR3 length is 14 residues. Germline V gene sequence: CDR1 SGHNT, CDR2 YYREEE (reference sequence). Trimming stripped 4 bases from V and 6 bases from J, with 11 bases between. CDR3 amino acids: CASSPGRGNSPLHF. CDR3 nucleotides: TGTGCCAGCAGCCCCGGACGGGGTAATTCACCCCTCCACTTT.

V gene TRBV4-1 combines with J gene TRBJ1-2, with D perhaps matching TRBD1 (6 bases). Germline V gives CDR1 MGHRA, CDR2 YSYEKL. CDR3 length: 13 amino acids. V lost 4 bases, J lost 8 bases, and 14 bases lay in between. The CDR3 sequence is CASSLNKGDGYTF. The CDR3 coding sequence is TGCGCCAGCAGCCTCAACAAGGGGGACGGCTACACCTTC.

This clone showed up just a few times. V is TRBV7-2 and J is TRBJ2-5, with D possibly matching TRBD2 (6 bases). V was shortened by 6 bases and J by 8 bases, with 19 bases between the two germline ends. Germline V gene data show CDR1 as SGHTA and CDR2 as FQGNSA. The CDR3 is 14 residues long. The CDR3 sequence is CASRSPGVRKTQYF. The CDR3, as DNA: TGTGCCAGCAGGTCTCCGGGGGTAAGAAAAACCCAGTACTTC.

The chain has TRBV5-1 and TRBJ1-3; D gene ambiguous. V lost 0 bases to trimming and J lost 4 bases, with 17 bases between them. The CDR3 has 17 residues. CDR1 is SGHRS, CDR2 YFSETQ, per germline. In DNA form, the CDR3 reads TGCGCCAGCAGCTTGGGATCCCCCTCTAAGCTGGGAAACACCATATATTTT. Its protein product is CASSLGSPSKLGNTIYF.

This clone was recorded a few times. This CDR3 is CATLPGQSHNQPQHF. Written as DNA, the CDR3 is TGTGCCACCCTCCCGGGACAGAGCCACAATCAGCCCCAGCATTTT. The gene calls are TRBV6-5 and TRBJ1-5; 7 nucleotides align to TRBD1. This CDR3 contains 15 residues. Losses at the gene ends were 10 bases for V and 3 bases for J; bases not matched to a gene: 12. Germline CDR1 reads MNHEY; CDR2 reads SVGAGI.

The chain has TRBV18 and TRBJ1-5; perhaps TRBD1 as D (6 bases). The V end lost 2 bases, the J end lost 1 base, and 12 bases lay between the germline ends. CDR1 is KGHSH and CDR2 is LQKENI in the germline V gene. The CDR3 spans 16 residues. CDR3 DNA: TGTGCCAGCTCACCAAGGGCAGGGGAGAGCAATCAGCCCCAGCATTTT. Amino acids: CASSPRAGESNQPQHF. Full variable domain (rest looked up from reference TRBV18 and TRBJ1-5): NAGVMQNPRHLVRRRGQEARLRCSPMKGHSHVYWYRQLPEEGLKFMVYLQKENIIDESGMPKERFSAEFPKEGPSILRIQQVVRGDSAAYFCASSPRAGESNQPQHFGDGTRLSIL.

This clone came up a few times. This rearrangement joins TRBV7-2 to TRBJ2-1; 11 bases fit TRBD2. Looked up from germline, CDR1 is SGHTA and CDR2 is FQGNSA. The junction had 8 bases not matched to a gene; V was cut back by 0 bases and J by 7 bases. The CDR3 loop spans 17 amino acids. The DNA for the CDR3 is TGTGCCAGCAGCTTAGCTAGCGGGGGGGCCATAACTAATGAGCAGTTCTTC. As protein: CASSLASGGAITNEQFF.